These 16 T cell receptor beta chains were sequenced from one sample in a study of shared clonotypes between healthy human individuals. Measured with immunoSEQ multiplex PCR; TCRdb has only the in-frame clones, and not every one. Of roughly 720,000 clones in the sample, around 91% were seen once. Sequences were obtained from memory CD8+ T cells from PBMCs. Subset in this sample: CD45RO+ cells pooled with CCR7-negative TemRA cells. These receptors were obtained from a man younger than 35 in good health. Some clones in this sample may be carry-over from other donors' samples.

The chain recombines TRBV7-3 with TRBJ2-1; D uncertain. The CDR3 contains 13 residues. Trimming stripped 3 bases from V and 7 bases from J, with 10 bases between. Germline-derived CDR1 and CDR2 are SGHTA and FQGTGA. CDR3: CASSFWVGNEQFF. DNA of the CDR3: TGTGCCAGCAGCTTCTGGGTGGGTAATGAGCAGTTCTTC.

This rearrangement joins TRBV9 to TRBJ1-1; D remains ambiguous. The germline CDR1 and CDR2 sequences are SGDLS and YYNGEE. The CDR3 consists of 15 residues. Trimming took 1 base from V and 3 from J, leaving 13 bases between them. CDR3 amino acids: CASSVSPRGYTEAFF. The CDR3 DNA follows: TGTGCCAGCAGCGTAAGTCCGCGGGGTTACACTGAAGCTTTCTTT.

The chain combines TRBV7-2 with TRBJ1-2; D is uncertain. The V and J ends lost 5 bases and 3 bases respectively, with 16 bases between them. Germline V gene data show CDR1 as SGHTA and CDR2 as FQGNSA. The CDR3 has 15 residues. CDR3 in amino acids: CASSTSPRKDYGYTF. CDR3 nucleotides: TGTGCCAGCAGCACGAGTCCGAGGAAGGACTATGGCTACACCTTC.

This chain connects TRBV5-4 to TRBJ2-2, with D possibly matching TRBD1 (5 bases). Trimming left V 10 bases short and J 1 base short, with 20 bases between. The CDR3 sequence is 16 residues long. Germline CDR1 and CDR2: SGHNT and YYREEE (reference sequence). The CDR3: CAARGRQGLNTGELFF. The CDR3 DNA reads TGTGCCGCCCGAGGAAGGCAGGGATTGAACACCGGGGAGCTGTTTTTT.

The rearrangement joins TRBV5-5 to TRBJ2-7, with D possibly being TRBD1 or TRBD2 (6 bases each). Looked up from germline, CDR1 is SGHKS and CDR2 is YYEKEE (reference sequence). Trimming took 1 base from V and 6 from J, leaving 17 bases between them. The CDR3 spans 15 residues. CDR3 sequence (DNA): TGTGCCAGCAGCTTGTCGGGGGCGGACCCTTTCGAGCAGTACTTC. As protein: CASSLSGADPFEQYF.

V usage is TRBV5-4 and J usage is TRBJ2-5; possible D gene TRBD2, 6 bases. This CDR3 is built from 15 residues. V shed 7 bases and J shed 5 bases, with 21 bases lying between them. Germline CDR1 reads SGHNT; CDR2 reads YYREEE (reference sequence). In DNA, the CDR3 is TGTGCCAGCGGTTATGTGGGCGGGGTGACCGAGACCCAGTACTTC. The encoded protein is CASGYVGGVTETQYF.

As to this clone: In the same sample, other DNA sequences code for this CDR3. The chain links TRBV4-1 to TRBJ2-7, with D unclear. V was clipped by 0 bases and J by 3 bases, with 3 bases between them. The length of the CDR3 is 12 residues. CDR1 is MGHRA and CDR2 is YSYEKL in the germline V gene. CDR3 sequence reads: CASSQDLYEQYF. DNA of the CDR3: TGCGCCAGCAGCCAAGACCTCTACGAGCAGTACTTC.

The chain recombines TRBV19 with TRBJ2-5; 12 nucleotides line up with TRBD2. The CDR3 spans 16 residues. V gave up 5 bases and J gave up 4 bases; unmatched junction bases: 8. Germline CDR1 and CDR2: LNHDA and SQIVND (reference sequence). This CDR3 reads CASSATSGSFGETQYF. CDR3 in DNA: TGTGCCAGTAGTGCGACTAGCGGGAGTTTCGGAGAGACCCAGTACTTC.

The chain is built from TRBV7-2 and TRBJ1-5; the D gene is possibly TRBD1 (5 bases). The CDR3 consists of 14 residues. CDR1 is SGHTA and CDR2 is FQGNSA in the germline V gene. Trimming stripped 6 bases from V and 1 base from J, with 10 bases between. The CDR3 region is CASSFQGSNQPQHF. In nucleotides, the CDR3 is TGTGCCAGCAGTTTCCAGGGAAGCAATCAGCCCCAGCATTTT. Based on the CDR3 plus reference TRBV7-2 and TRBJ1-5, the full variable domain is GAGVSQSPSNKVTEKGKDVELRCDPISGHTALYWYRQSLGQGLEFLIYFQGNSAPDKSGLPSDRFSAERTGGSVSTLTIQRTQQEDSAVYLCASSFQGSNQPQHFGDGTRLSIL.

About this clone itself: The same CDR3 also results from other DNA sequences found in this sample. DNA for the CDR3: TGTGCCAGCAGCTTGGGACCAAACACTGAAGCTTTCTTT. This sequence encodes CASSLGPNTEAFF. This sequence joins TRBV5-6 and TRBJ1-1; D is uncertain. Trimming shortened V by 0 bases and J by 2 bases, and 5 bases separated the two germline ends. Germline V gene sequence: CDR1 SGHDT, CDR2 YYEEEE. The CDR3 runs to 13 residues.

This clone was found a few times. This chain links TRBV19 with TRBJ1-4; D perhaps matches TRBD1 (5 bases). This CDR3 contains 14 residues. V lost 5 bases and J lost 8, with 15 bases in between. Germline lookup yields CDR1 LNHDA and CDR2 SQIVND (reference sequence). CDR3 in amino acids: CASSPLGRGEKLFF. As DNA, the CDR3 is TGTGCCAGTAGTCCCCTCGGACGGGGGGAAAAACTGTTTTTT.

The chain employs TRBV27 and TRBJ2-7, with D possibly TRBD2 on 5 matching bases. The germline V and J ends were trimmed by 4 bases and 6 bases, with 10 bases remaining between them. CDR3 length: 12 residues. The germline CDR1 and CDR2 sequences are MNHEY and SMNVEV (reference sequence). The CDR3 region is CASSSLAGEQYF. CDR3 coding DNA: TGTGCCAGCAGTTCGCTAGCTGGCGAGCAGTACTTC.

The CDR3 is CASSLRSPYSYEQYF. The CDR3, as DNA: TGTGCCAGCAGCTTAAGGAGTCCTTACTCCTACGAGCAGTACTTC. This sequence joins TRBV7-9 and TRBJ2-7; D is unresolved. Germline V gene sequence: CDR1 SEHNR, CDR2 FQNEAQ (reference sequence). This CDR3 spans 15 amino acids. V lost 2 bases and J lost 0, with 11 bases in between.

The rearrangement links TRBV4-1 to TRBJ2-7, with TRBD1 identical over 10 bases. Germline V gene lookup returns CDR1 MGHRA and CDR2 YSYEKL. The J segment lost 6 bases and the V segment lost 3 bases, leaving 8 bases of the junction unmatched. This CDR3 has 15 amino acids. CDR3: CASSHAGTGVFEQYF. DNA for the CDR3: TGCGCCAGCAGCCACGCCGGGACAGGGGTTTTCGAGCAGTACTTC.

The rearrangement links TRBV27 to TRBJ2-7; D might be TRBD1 (6 bases). CDR1 MNHEY and CDR2 SMNVEV come from the germline V gene (reference sequence). V shed 4 bases and J shed 1 base, with 17 bases lying between them. This CDR3 region has 16 residues. CDR3 DNA: TGTGCCAGCAGTTCCTTTCCCGGGACACTTTCCTACGAGCAGTACTTC. Its protein product is CASSSFPGTLSYEQYF.

The chain employs TRBV27 and TRBJ2-1; D is possibly TRBD2 (6 bases). The length of the CDR3 is 16 residues. Trimming removed 5 bases at V and 0 bases at J, with 14 bases between. Germline lookup yields CDR1 MNHEY and CDR2 SMNVEV (reference sequence). CDR3 DNA: TGTGCCAGCAGTCCGGGACTCTTAAGCTCCTACAATGAGCAGTTCTTC. It yields the protein CASSPGLLSSYNEQFF.